These 27 T cell receptor beta chains share one sample of origin, sequenced in a study of PD-1 blockade in classical Hodgkin lymphoma. Every patient was affected by relapse after autologous stem cell transplantation, while exposure to brentuximab vedotin was not uniform. The method was immunoSEQ multiplex PCR; TCRdb's version includes in-frame clones alone and lacks a portion of them. This table has 20,000 to 25,000 clones, about two thirds appearing once. The sample consisted of peripheral blood mononuclear cells (PBMCs), taken at baseline. These TCRs come from a human donor with classical Hodgkin lymphoma.

This clone was counted a few times. The V gene is TRBV6-1, the J gene TRBJ2-3, with no clear D. Trimming took 1 base from V and 0 from J, leaving 5 bases between them. CDR3 length equals 14 residues. Germline V lookup: CDR1 MNHNS, CDR2 SASEGT. CDR3 nucleotides: TGTGCCAGCAGTGAAGTGCACAGCACAGATACGCAGTATTTT. This encodes CASSEVHSTDTQYF.

This chain uses TRBV11-2 with TRBJ2-7, with 7 positions matching TRBD1. Germline V CDR1 and CDR2: SGHAT, FQNNGV. Losses at the gene ends were 5 bases for V and 9 bases for J; bases not matched to a gene: 13. This CDR3 comprises 14 residues. The CDR3 here is CASSLGTAQQGQYV. The CDR3 nucleotides read TGTGCCAGCAGCCTCGGGACAGCCCAGCAGGGGCAGTACGTC.

This sequence joins TRBV10-3 and TRBJ1-3; D ambiguous. V was trimmed by 0 bases and J by 5 bases, leaving 8 bases between them. The CDR3 is made up of 14 amino acids. Germline V gene lookup returns CDR1 ENHRY and CDR2 SYGVKD. For the CDR3, the DNA is TGTGCCATCAGTGAGTCAGGGAAAAGAAACACCATATATTTT. Amino acids: CAISESGKRNTIYF.

The rearrangement uses TRBV19 and TRBJ1-6, with D possibly matching TRBD1 (5 bases). CDR1 LNHDA and CDR2 SQIVND come from the germline V gene (reference sequence). Trimming took 5 bases from V and 9 from J, leaving 11 bases between them. The CDR3 has 13 residues. CDR3 nucleotides: TGTGCCAGTAGTCCGATGAGGGGTTCACCCCTCCACTTT. Its protein is CASSPMRGSPLHF. The full variable domain, in which reference TRBV19 and TRBJ1-6 provide the parts outside the CDR3, is DGGITQSPKYLFRKEGQNVTLSCEQNLNHDAMYWYRQDPGQGLRLIYYSQIVNDFQKGDIAEGYSVSREKKESFPLTVTSAQKNPTAFYLCASSPMRGSPLHFGNGTRLTVT.

This chain connects TRBV5-4 to TRBJ2-2; 10 nucleotides match TRBD2. The V gene end was trimmed by 0 bases and the J gene end by 4 bases; junction bases not matched to a gene: 0. Per germline, CDR1 SGHNT and CDR2 YYREEE (reference sequence). This CDR3 is built from 15 residues. CDR3 sequence reads: CASSLGLAGTGELFF. The DNA for the CDR3 is TGTGCCAGCAGCTTGGGACTAGCGGGCACCGGGGAGCTGTTTTTT. Together with reference TRBV5-4 and TRBJ2-2, the CDR3 gives the full variable domain: ETGVTQSPTHLIKTRGQQVTLRCSSQSGHNTVSWYQQALGQGPQFIFQYYREEENGRGNFPPRFSGLQFPNYSSELNVNALELDDSALYLCASSLGLAGTGELFFGEGSRLTVL.

The CDR3 DNA follows: TGTGCCAGCAGTGACCCATTCTATGGCTACACCTTC. It is translated as CASSDPFYGYTF. The rearrangement uses TRBV6-4 and TRBJ1-2; D gene uncertain. CDR1 MRHNA and CDR2 SNTAGT come from the germline V gene. The CDR3 length is 12 residues. With 2 bases removed from V and 4 bases from J, the gap between germline ends came to 5 bases.

The rearrangement uses TRBV19 and TRBJ2-2; D is ambiguous. Germline V gene data show CDR1 as LNHDA and CDR2 as SQIVND (reference sequence). This CDR3 region has 17 residues. Between the trimmed V and J ends, which lost 2 bases and 10 bases, there was a span of 23 bases. The CDR3 nucleotides read TGTGCCAGTAGTATATTTTCAGTCTCATTAGAACCAGCGGAGCTGTTTTTT. Translation gives CASSIFSVSLEPAELFF.

This clone was counted only a few times. The chain links TRBV7-9 to TRBJ1-1; TRBD1 is a possible D gene (5 bases). Trimming took off 0 bases at V and 2 bases at J, with 7 bases between the two ends. This CDR3 contains 14 residues. Per germline, CDR1 SEHNR and CDR2 FQNEAQ (reference sequence). DNA of the CDR3: TGTGCCAGCAGCTTAGCGGGGGAAAACACTGAAGCTTTCTTT. It codes for CASSLAGENTEAFF.

This chain joins TRBV28 and TRBJ1-2; tentative D call: TRBD1 (5 bases). The CDR3 totals 13 residues. Germline assignment: CDR1 MDHEN and CDR2 SYDVKM. Between the trimmed V and J ends, which lost 3 bases and 4 bases, there was a span of 9 bases. CDR3 nucleotides: TGTGCCAGCAGTTTTTCGGGACTCTATGGCTACACCTTC. Its translation: CASSFSGLYGYTF.

This clone was counted a single time. This sequence joins TRBV4-3 and TRBJ2-2; the match to TRBD2 covers 11 bases. Germline CDR1 is LGHNA and CDR2 is YSLEER. The CDR3 totals 18 residues. Trimming cost V 2 bases and J 0 bases; bases outside gene matches: 5. The CDR3 is CASSQKLAGDTNTGELFF. CDR3 nucleotide sequence: TGCGCCAGCAGCCAAAAACTAGCGGGAGATACGAACACCGGGGAGCTGTTTTTT.

The chain has TRBV7-9 and TRBJ2-2; D call uncertain. This CDR3 comprises 15 residues. Germline CDR1 reads SEHNR; CDR2 reads FQNEAQ (reference sequence). V lost 5 bases to trimming and J lost 0 bases, with 10 bases between them. The CDR3 spells CASSPPGPNTGELFF. The CDR3 bases are TGTGCCAGCAGCCCCCCGGGCCCGAACACCGGGGAGCTGTTTTTT. The whole variable domain, remainder taken from reference TRBV7-9 and TRBJ2-2, is DTGVSQNPRHKITKRGQNVTFRCDPISEHNRLYWYRQTLGQGPEFLTYFQNEAQLEKSRLLSDRFSAERPKGSFSTLEIQRTEQGDSAMYLCASSPPGPNTGELFFGEGSRLTVL.

The CDR3 protein is CASSVSFGGNTIYF. CDR3 nucleotides: TGTGCCAGCAGCGTATCATTTGGTGGAAACACCATATATTTT. The genes are TRBV9 and TRBJ1-3; no definite D call. The CDR3 consists of 14 residues. From germline, CDR1 is SGDLS and CDR2 YYNGEE. The germline V and J ends were trimmed by 1 base and 3 bases, with 8 bases remaining between them.

As to this clone: The junction differs from germline at one of its ends, possibly a read error. CDR3: CASSLAGGTGELFF. In DNA form, the CDR3 reads TGTGCTAGCAGCTTAGCGGGAGGGACCGGGGAGCTGTTTTTT. This sequence joins TRBV7-7 and TRBJ2-2; 11 bases are a match to TRBD2. Germline V gene data show CDR1 as SSHAT and CDR2 as FNYEAQ (reference sequence). The CDR3 has 14 amino acids.

This clone was seen a handful of times. J is TRBJ1-2 and V is TRBV6-6; no clear D gene. Germline V gene data show CDR1 as MNHNY and CDR2 as SVGAGI (reference sequence). The V end lost 0 bases, the J end lost 0 bases, and 5 bases lay between the germline ends. This CDR3 contains 14 residues. The CDR3 spells CASSYSRANYGYTF. In DNA, the CDR3 is TGTGCCAGCAGTTACTCAAGGGCTAACTATGGCTACACCTTC.

This chain connects TRBV2 to TRBJ2-7; D is possibly TRBD1 or TRBD2 (5 bases each). This CDR3 is 15 amino acids long. Trimming stripped 7 bases from V and 0 bases from J, with 16 bases between. Per germline, CDR1 SNHLY and CDR2 FYNNEI. CDR3 sequence reads: CASNRGRGTSYEQYF. CDR3 DNA: TGTGCCAGCAACCGCGGGCGAGGGACCTCCTACGAGCAGTACTTC. Based on the CDR3 plus reference TRBV2 and TRBJ2-7, the full variable domain is EPEVTQTPSHQVTQMGQEVILRCVPISNHLYFYWYRQILGQKVEFLVSFYNNEISEKSEIFDDQFSVERPDGSNFTLKIRSTKLEDSAMYFCASNRGRGTSYEQYFGPGTRLTVT.

The rearrangement links TRBV6-9 to TRBJ1-4; D uncertain. Trimming stripped 8 bases from V and 8 bases from J, with 18 bases between. The V gene's germline CDR1 is MNHGY and CDR2 SVAAGI. The CDR3 loop spans 14 amino acids. The CDR3 protein is CASSPSFLPEKLFF. The CDR3 DNA reads as TGTGCCAGCTCCCCGAGCTTCCTCCCGGAAAAACTGTTTTTT.

V is TRBV5-8 and J is TRBJ2-2; D gene ambiguous. Trimming cost V 0 bases and J 1 base, with 4 bases left between them. The CDR3 sequence is 14 residues long. Per the germline V gene, CDR1 is SGHTS and CDR2 is YDEGEE. CDR3 in amino acids: CASSLGLNTGELFF. CDR3 in DNA: TGTGCCAGCAGCTTGGGTTTGAACACCGGGGAGCTGTTTTTT.

The chain uses TRBV19 and TRBJ1-6, with 7 nucleotides matching TRBD1. J lost 15 bases, V lost 5 bases, and 7 bases had no gene match. The germline gives CDR1 LNHDA, CDR2 SQIVND (reference sequence). This CDR3 has 12 amino acids. CDR3 DNA sequence: TGTGCCAGTAGTCTCCTGACAGGGCACCTCCACTTT. Amino acids: CASSLLTGHLHF.

The rearrangement joins TRBV30 to TRBJ2-7, with 8 bases lining up with TRBD1. CDR1 is GTSNPN, CDR2 SVGIG, per germline (reference sequence). The CDR3 consists of 14 residues. Trimming removed 2 bases from V and 4 bases from J; junction bases left unmatched: 7. CDR3 sequence reads: CAWSRPGGAYEQYF. CDR3 DNA: TGTGCCTGGAGTAGACCAGGGGGCGCGTACGAGCAGTACTTC.

The V and J genes are TRBV6-1 and TRBJ2-1, with TRBD1 identical over 8 bases. Germline V CDR1 and CDR2: MNHNS, SASEGT. The V segment lost 6 bases and the J segment 4 bases; nucleotides outside the gene matches: 5. This CDR3 has 14 amino acids. CDR3 nucleotide sequence: TGTGCCAGCAGGCCCGGGACAGGATACAATGAGCAGTTCTTC. It encodes CASRPGTGYNEQFF.

The rearrangement joins TRBV30 to TRBJ2-1, with 9 bases that match TRBD2. The trim removed 3 bases at V and 3 bases at J, leaving 6 bases unmatched. This CDR3 comprises 15 residues. The germline V gene has CDR1 GTSNPN and CDR2 SVGIG (reference sequence). The CDR3 DNA sequence: TGTGCCTGGAGGCGGCGGGAGGGCCTCTACAATGAGCAGTTCTTC. Residues: CAWRRREGLYNEQFF.

The rearrangement uses TRBV28 and TRBJ1-2; 8 nucleotides align to TRBD1. V shed 4 bases and J 8 bases; nucleotides not matched to a gene: 15. CDR3 length: 16 amino acids. Per the germline V gene, CDR1 is MDHEN and CDR2 is SYDVKM. The CDR3 nucleotides are TGTGCCAGCAGTTCCCCCGGACAGGGAGAGGGAAAGGGCTACACCTTC. Amino acid sequence: CASSSPGQGEGKGYTF.

The genes are TRBV5-4 and TRBJ1-1; 8 positions match TRBD1. CDR1 and CDR2 (germline): SGHNT, YYREEE (reference sequence). This CDR3 has 15 residues. Trimming cost V 4 bases and J 4 bases; bases outside gene matches: 9. CDR3 sequence: CASSTTGAWGTEAFF. For the CDR3, the DNA is TGTGCCAGCAGCACGACAGGGGCTTGGGGCACTGAAGCTTTCTTT.

J is TRBJ2-4 and V is TRBV5-1; 8 nucleotides line up with TRBD2. Germline assignment: CDR1 SGHRS and CDR2 YFSETQ. The CDR3 loop spans 14 amino acids. With 3 bases clipped from V and 7 bases from J, the junction kept 6 bases outside the gene matches. CDR3 in amino acids: CASSSSGSANIQYF. The DNA of the CDR3 is TGCGCCAGCAGCTCAAGCGGGAGTGCGAACATTCAGTACTTC.

The V call is TRBV2, the J call TRBJ1-2, with D perhaps matching TRBD1 (5 bases). The V end lost 5 bases, the J end lost 12 bases, and 28 bases lay between the germline ends. Per germline, CDR1 SNHLY and CDR2 FYNNEI. The CDR3 sequence is 16 residues long. For the CDR3, the DNA is TGTGCCAGCAGTTCCCCAGCCCCAGGGACCGATTCTGTGGACACCTTC. Residues: CASSSPAPGTDSVDTF.

This clone was detected only a few times. DNA of the CDR3: TGTGCCAGCAGTGAAGATGCGGCAGGAATTTACGCGAACACCGGGGAGCTGTTTTTT. It encodes CASSEDAAGIYANTGELFF. The chain links TRBV6-1 to TRBJ2-2; D not certain. V was cut by 1 base and J by 0 bases, with 18 bases left in between. The V gene's germline CDR1 is MNHNS and CDR2 SASEGT. The CDR3 is 19 amino acids.

This rearrangement joins TRBV19 to TRBJ2-1; 7 positions match TRBD2. CDR3 length equals 10 residues. The V and J ends lost 8 bases and 9 bases, in that order; junction bases with no gene match: 1. In germline, CDR1 is LNHDA, CDR2 SQIVND (reference sequence). The DNA for the CDR3 is TGTGCCAGTCGCGGGGGTGAGCAGTTCTTC. It specifies CASRGGEQFF.